This T cell receptor beta chain was sequenced during a study of blood T cell repertoires in COVID-19. Study-wide context: Specimens from acute and convalescent COVID-19 originated in the United States, Italy and Spain. PBMCs, B-cell-depleted T cells, or T cells were the source of the cDNA or gDNA that made up the material.

Original methodology: Reference gene primer amplification yielded estimated nucleated cell counts. Generated by immunoSEQ multiplex PCR, the TCRdb table keeps only in-frame clones and is missing some. The V and J calls and clone size come from that table; D and trimming were worked out from the DNA. Among 170,000 or so clones listed, around 90% were seen once. The CDR3 totals 13 residues. Looked up from germline, CDR1 is SGHTA and CDR2 is FQGNSA. V shed 5 bases and J 2 bases; nucleotides not matched to a gene: 2. This receptor was obtained from a man between 60 and 75 years old with COVID-19, enrolled during active disease. The chain carries TRBV7-2 and TRBJ1-2; 7 bases match TRBD1. The sequenced material came from peripheral blood. The CDR3 reads CASSPRGNYGYTF. CDR3 DNA sequence: TGTGCCAGCAGCCCCAGGGGGAACTATGGCTACACCTTC.